This T cell receptor beta chain was captured by sequencing in a study of radiation and T cells in renal cell carcinoma. For the study at large: Nephrectomy followed 15 Gy stereotactic body radiation by 4 weeks.

On this clone itself: What it recognizes is unknown.

The time point is: baseline pretreatment blood. Treatment noted: 15 Gy SBRT to primary tumor, nephrectomy 4 weeks later. Radiation-treated patients gave blood at baseline, week 2 and week 4. Clear cell pathology was present in this patient's renal cell carcinoma. This CDR3 region has 17 residues. CDR1 is SGDLS and CDR2 is YYNGEE in the germline V gene. With V trimmed by 0 bases and J by 0 bases, 3 bases remained unmatched. Findings and caveats of the study: Top tumor clonotypes rose in blood 2 weeks post-radiation, then contracted.

Sequenced by immunoSEQ multiplex PCR; TCRdb stores in-frame clones only, minus some. The sample contains approximately 110,000 clones, 82% of which appear only once. The input for sequencing was blood, taken from a patient whose treatment included radiotherapy and nephrectomy. This chain connects TRBV9 to TRBJ2-1, with 10 bases matching TRBD2. The clonotype comes from a woman in her sixties or seventies with renal cell carcinoma. The DNA of the CDR3 is TGTGCCAGCAGCGTAGCTAGCGGGGGACTCTCCTACAATGAGCAGTTCTTC. This codes for CASSVASGGLSYNEQFF.